This TCR beta chain was recorded in a study of cytomegalovirus exposure and HLA in healthy donors. General observations from the study: A link between a missense DCLRE1C variant and TCR beta V- and J-gene trimming emerged from a later analysis.

Healthy bone marrow donors made up the cohort. The study sampled nominally healthy donors, though unrecorded immune exposures were likely. For this clone: Its matching antigen is unknown.

Researchers ran the PCR with 60 Vbeta and 13 Jbeta primers. The table came from immunoSEQ multiplex PCR; TCRdb's copy has only in-frame clones and leaves some out. This sample's table has about 200,000 clones. Sequencing used PBMCs. The receptor was isolated from a girl aged 2 to 9 in good health and CMV-seropositive.

CDR3: CAVLSGTANTGELFF. CDR3 DNA: TGTGCCGTACTATCCGGGACAGCGAACACCGGGGAGCTGTTTTTT. This chain connects TRBV7-8 to TRBJ2-2, with 7 bases matching TRBD1. J lost 0 bases, V lost 11 bases, and 9 bases had no gene match. CDR3 size: 15 residues. CDR1 SGHVS and CDR2 FQNEAQ come from the germline V gene.